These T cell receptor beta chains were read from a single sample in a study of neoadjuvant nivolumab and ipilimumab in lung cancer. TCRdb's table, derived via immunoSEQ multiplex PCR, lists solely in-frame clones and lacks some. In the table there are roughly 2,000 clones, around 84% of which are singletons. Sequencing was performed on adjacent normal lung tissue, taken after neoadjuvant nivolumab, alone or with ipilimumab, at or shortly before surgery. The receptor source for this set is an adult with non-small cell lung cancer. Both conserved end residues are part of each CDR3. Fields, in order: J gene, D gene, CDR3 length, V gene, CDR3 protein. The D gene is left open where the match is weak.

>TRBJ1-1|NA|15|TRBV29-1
CSGTQGPTLDNEAFF
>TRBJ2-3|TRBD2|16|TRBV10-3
CAISEDLAGGTDTQYF
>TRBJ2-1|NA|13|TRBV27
CASSLAGYNEQFF
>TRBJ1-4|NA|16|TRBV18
CASSPTGPATNEKLFF
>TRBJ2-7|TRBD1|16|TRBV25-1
CASSDRVGGPFYEQYF
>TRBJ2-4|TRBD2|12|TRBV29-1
CSVAAGRDIQYF
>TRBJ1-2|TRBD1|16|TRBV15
CATSRVTGGYNYGYTF
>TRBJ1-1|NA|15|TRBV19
CASSIEGGADTEAFF
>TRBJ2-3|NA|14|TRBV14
CASSQVVKSPWQYF
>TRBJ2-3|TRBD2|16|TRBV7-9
CASSMNSGSLADTQYF
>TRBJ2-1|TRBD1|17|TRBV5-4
CASSLGAGGASYNEQFF
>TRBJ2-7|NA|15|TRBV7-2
CASSLGGPLSYEQYF
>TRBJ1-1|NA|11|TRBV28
CASIGNTEAFF
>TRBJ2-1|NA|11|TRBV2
CASRGYNEQFF
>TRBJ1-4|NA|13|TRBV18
CASSQQVSEKLFF
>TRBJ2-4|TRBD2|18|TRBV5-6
CASSLAVAGAGLTNIQYF
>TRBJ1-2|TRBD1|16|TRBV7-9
CAWADGQGAFPYGYTF
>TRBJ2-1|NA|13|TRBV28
CASTLPGSNEQFF
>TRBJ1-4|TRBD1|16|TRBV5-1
CASSGGTGATNEKLFF
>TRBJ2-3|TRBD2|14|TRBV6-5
CATGRSGSTDTQYF
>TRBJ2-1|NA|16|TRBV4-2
CASSQAPGEIHNEQFF
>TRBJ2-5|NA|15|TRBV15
CATSRNSGVRETQYF
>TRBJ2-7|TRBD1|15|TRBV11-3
CASSVIGTVTYEQYF
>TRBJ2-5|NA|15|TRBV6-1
CASSELRGHSETQYF
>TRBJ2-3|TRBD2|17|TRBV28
CASSYASGAPNADTQYF
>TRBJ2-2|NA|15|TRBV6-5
CASSYQGGNTGELFF
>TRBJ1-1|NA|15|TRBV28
CASSLWGRTNTEAFF
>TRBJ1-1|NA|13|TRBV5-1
CASSISTGYEAFF
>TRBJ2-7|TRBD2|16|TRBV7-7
CASSPSTSGALYEQYF
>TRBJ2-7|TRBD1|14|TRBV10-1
CASSVTDRNYEQYF
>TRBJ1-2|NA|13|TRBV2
CASSAWGRDGYTF
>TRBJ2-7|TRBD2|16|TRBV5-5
CASSEPTSGTSYEQYF
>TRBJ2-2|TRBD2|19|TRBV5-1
CASSLGRWSLAENTGELFF
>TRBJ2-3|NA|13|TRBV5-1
CASSHSGTDTQYF
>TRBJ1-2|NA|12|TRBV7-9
CASSLGDYGYTF
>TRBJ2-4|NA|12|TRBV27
CASSSPANIQYF
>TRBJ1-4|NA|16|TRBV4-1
CASSQRTVGGSEKLFF
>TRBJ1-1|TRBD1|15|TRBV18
CASSPGQGVYTEAFF
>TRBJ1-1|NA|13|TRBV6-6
CASSPLRGGEAFF
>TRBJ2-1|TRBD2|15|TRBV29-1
CSVEGLAGVIDEQFF
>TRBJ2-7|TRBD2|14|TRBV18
CASSTTSGRNEQYF
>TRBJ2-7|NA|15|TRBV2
CASRSTGYLSYEQYF
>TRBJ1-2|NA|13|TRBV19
CASSPRGNYGYTF
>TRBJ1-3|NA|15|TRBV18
CASSPAGQAGNTIYF
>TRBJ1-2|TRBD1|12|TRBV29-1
CSVGTGGDGYTF
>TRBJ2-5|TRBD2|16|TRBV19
CASSIKVREGWETQYF
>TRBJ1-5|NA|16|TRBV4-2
CASSQEGGYSNQPQHF